The 15 T cell receptor beta chains reported below all come from one sample, sequenced in a study of blood T cell repertoires in COVID-19. Using immunoSEQ multiplex PCR, the repertoire was profiled, and TCRdb retains in-frame clones only, with some absent. The sample consists of some 400,000 clones, roughly 80% of them appearing once. The sequencing sample was made of peripheral blood. The receptor set was obtained from a human donor with acute or convalescent COVID-19. The donor label of this sample is uncertain.

This sequence joins TRBV3-1 (or the pseudogene TRBV3-2) and TRBJ1-1; 9 bases agree with TRBD1. Trimming removed 4 bases from V and 4 bases from J; junction bases left unmatched: 7. Germline V CDR1 and CDR2: LGHDT, YNNKEL (reference sequence). There are 15 residues in the CDR3. CDR3 residues: CASSRRRQGGTEAFF. Here the CDR3 DNA reads TGTGCCAGCAGCCGCCGAAGACAGGGGGGCACTGAAGCTTTCTTT.

The genes are TRBV18 and TRBJ2-7; D remains ambiguous. V was clipped by 1 base and J by 7 bases, with 17 bases between them. This CDR3 has 15 residues. Germline V gene sequence: CDR1 KGHSH, CDR2 LQKENI. The chain's CDR3 is CASSPLETPLYEQYF. The CDR3 coding sequence is TGTGCCAGCTCACCACTTGAGACTCCTCTCTATGAGCAGTACTTC.

This clone was counted a single time. The chain employs TRBV7-8 and TRBJ1-1, with 9 bases lining up with TRBD1. Looked up from germline, CDR1 is SGHVS and CDR2 is FQNEAQ. V shed 4 bases, J shed 4 bases, and the junction held 7 bases outside the gene matches. The CDR3 has 15 amino acids. The CDR3 DNA reads TGTGCCAGCAGCTCCCACAGGGGGCGCGGCACTGAAGCTTTCTTT. This gives the protein CASSSHRGRGTEAFF.

This clone has only one observation. The chain couples TRBV5-1 to TRBJ2-1; 11 bases are a match to TRBD2. V gave up 4 bases and J gave up 12 bases; unmatched junction bases: 15. Germline V gene lookup returns CDR1 SGHRS and CDR2 YFSETQ. The CDR3 spans 16 residues. The CDR3 reads CASSVASGGTGVGQFF. DNA of the CDR3: TGCGCCAGCAGCGTCGCTAGCGGGGGGACGGGGGTAGGGCAGTTCTTC.

In this sample, this clone turned up a few times. The identical CDR3 is also encoded by other nucleotide sequences in the sample. The chain employs TRBV2 and TRBJ1-1, with 8 positions matching TRBD1. After removal of 6 bases from V and 2 bases from J, the junction contained 8 bases not matched to a gene. The CDR3 totals 15 residues. CDR1 is SNHLY, CDR2 FYNNEI, per germline. The CDR3 here is CASRARQGTNTEAFF. The DNA for the CDR3 is TGTGCCAGCAGAGCGAGACAGGGGACTAACACTGAAGCTTTCTTT.

This clone occurred once. The V and J genes are TRBV27 and TRBJ1-2, with unresolved D. Trimming took off 0 bases at V and 6 bases at J, with 8 bases between the two ends. The CDR3 consists of 13 residues. CDR1 is MNHEY, CDR2 SMNVEV, per germline (reference sequence). CDR3 DNA: TGTGCCAGCAGTTTATCGTACTCCCATGGCTACACCTTC. Translating it yields CASSLSYSHGYTF.

This clone was counted a single time. The identical CDR3 is also encoded by other nucleotide sequences in the sample. This chain uses TRBV5-1 with TRBJ1-1; 7 bases match TRBD1. The J segment lost 1 base and the V segment lost 4 bases, leaving 7 bases of the junction unmatched. This CDR3 is built from 15 residues. Germline V gene data show CDR1 as SGHRS and CDR2 as YFSETQ. The DNA of the CDR3 is TGCGCCAGCAGCCTCAGGGGGACAGAGAACACTGAAGCTTTCTTT. The encoded protein is CASSLRGTENTEAFF.

The chain couples TRBV6-5 to TRBJ1-5; possible D gene TRBD1, 5 bases. V was trimmed by 6 bases and J by 3 bases, leaving 12 bases between them. The CDR3 extends over 14 amino acids. Germline CDR1 and CDR2: MNHEY and SVGAGI. CDR3 coding DNA: TGTGCCAGCAGGCGGGACGGCTACAATCAGCCCCAGCATTTT. Translating gives CASRRDGYNQPQHF.

This chain uses TRBV3-1 (or the pseudogene TRBV3-2) with TRBJ2-1; unclear D gene. Per germline, CDR1 LGHDT and CDR2 YNNKEL (reference sequence). Trimming removed 0 bases from V and 4 bases from J, with 13 bases in between. The CDR3 is 16 amino acids. CDR3 sequence: CASSQDLFFGYNEQFF. The CDR3 DNA is TGTGCCAGCAGCCAAGATCTGTTCTTCGGGTACAATGAGCAGTTCTTC.

The V call is TRBV5-1, the J call TRBJ1-2; D remains unclear. Looked up from germline, CDR1 is SGHRS and CDR2 is YFSETQ. Between the trimmed V and J ends, which lost 0 bases and 5 bases, there was a span of 8 bases. There are 13 residues in the CDR3. In DNA form, the CDR3 reads TGCGCCAGCAGCTTGGAAGAGAGTTATGGCTACACCTTC. Protein: CASSLEESYGYTF.

In this sample, this clone turned up many times. The rearrangement joins TRBV3-1 (or the pseudogene TRBV3-2) to TRBJ2-4, with no clear D. This CDR3 region has 14 residues. Germline V gene data show CDR1 as LGHDT and CDR2 as YNNKEL (reference sequence). Trimming removed 3 bases from V and 1 base from J, with 7 bases in between. CDR3 residues: CASSQRSAKNIQYF. CDR3 coding DNA: TGTGCCAGCAGCCAGAGATCGGCCAAAAACATTCAGTACTTC.

There are a few counts of this clone. The chain combines TRBV29-1 with TRBJ2-1; 7 nucleotides line up with TRBD2. The CDR3 totals 12 residues. CDR1 is SQVTM and CDR2 is ANQGSEA in the germline V gene. The trim removed 7 bases at V and 6 bases at J, leaving 6 bases unmatched. The CDR3: CSALSGGNEQFF. The CDR3 DNA is TGCAGCGCCCTTTCGGGGGGCAATGAGCAGTTCTTC.

Turning to this clone: Other DNA sequences in the same sample also yield this CDR3. The chain employs TRBV9 and TRBJ2-1; D unclear. The CDR3 spans 12 residues. CDR1 and CDR2 (germline): SGDLS, YYNGEE. Trimming pared 0 bases from V and 7 bases from J, leaving 5 bases between. The CDR3 DNA reads TGTGCCAGCAGCGTAGGTGTAAATGAGCAGTTCTTC. This sequence encodes CASSVGVNEQFF. The full variable domain, rest sourced from reference TRBV9 and TRBJ2-1, is DSGVTQTPKHLITATGQRVTLRCSPRSGDLSVYWYQQSLDQGLQFLIQYYNGEERAKGNILERFSAQQFPDLHSELNLSSLELGDSALYFCASSVGVNEQFFGPGTRLTVL.

The chain employs TRBV3-1 (or the pseudogene TRBV3-2) and TRBJ1-2, with D possibly TRBD1 on 5 matching bases. Germline CDR1 and CDR2: LGHDT and YNNKEL (reference sequence). This CDR3 is 14 amino acids long. The V end was cut by 4 bases, the J end by 8 bases, with 17 bases between. In nucleotides, the CDR3 is TGTGCCAGCAGCCCGAGGGGCGCGCGGGAGGGCTACACCTTC. Translating it yields CASSPRGAREGYTF.

The CDR3 DNA is TGCGCCAGCAGCTTGGGAGCCGGCTCCTACGAGCAGTACTTC. Protein: CASSLGAGSYEQYF. The chain employs TRBV5-1 and TRBJ2-7; D is ambiguous. The germline V gene has CDR1 SGHRS and CDR2 YFSETQ. This CDR3 spans 14 amino acids. Trimming took off 0 bases at V and 0 bases at J, with 7 bases between the two ends.